This T cell receptor (beta chain) was recovered during a study of cytomegalovirus exposure and HLA in healthy donors. General study findings and limits: Sequencing likely caused a cluster of highly shared sequence variants. Specific recognition of CMV antigens was confirmed in vitro for a few chains (all CMV-associated).

PCR primers comprised 60 Vbeta and 13 Jbeta primers. Libraries were prepared by immunoSEQ multiplex PCR; TCRdb keeps only in-frame clonotypes and omits some of them. The profile shows some 130,000 clones, around 73% of them singletons. Details on this clone: The target antigen is unknown.

CDR3 size: 15 residues. Per the germline V gene, CDR1 is SGHRS and CDR2 is YFSETQ. V lost 4 bases, J lost 2 bases, and 13 bases lay in between. The V and J genes are TRBV5-1 and TRBJ1-5, with D maybe TRBD1 (5 bases). The sequenced sample consisted of PBMCs. The TCR sequence derives from a female donor in good health and CMV-seronegative. Here the CDR3 reads CASSQGPQRNQPQHF. The DNA for the CDR3 is TGCGCCAGCAGCCAGGGTCCTCAGCGCAATCAGCCCCAGCATTTT. Looking up the rest from reference TRBV5-1 and TRBJ1-5 gives the full variable domain: KAGVTQTPRYLIKTRGQQVTLSCSPISGHRSVSWYQQTPGQGLQFLFEYFSETQRNKGNFPGRFSGRQFSNSRSEMNVSTLELGDSALYLCASSQGPQRNQPQHFGDGTRLSIL.